This T cell receptor beta chain comes out of a study of blood T cell repertoires in COVID-19. The method was immunoSEQ multiplex PCR; TCRdb's version includes in-frame clones alone and lacks a portion of them. Of roughly 150,000 clones in the sample, about 90% were seen once. Germline CDR1 and CDR2: KGHSH and LQKENI. V lost 3 bases and J lost 5; bases outside the gene matches: 9. The CDR3 extends over 15 amino acids. The chain couples TRBV18 to TRBJ2-5; 7 bases fit TRBD2. The receptor was isolated from an elderly man with acute or convalescent COVID-19. What was sequenced was peripheral blood. CDR3 bases: TGTGCCAGCTCACCGGGAGGGACTCCTGGGGAGACCCAGTACTTC. Translating gives CASSPGGTPGETQYF.